One and the same sample provided the 27 T cell receptor beta chains below, sequenced in a study of T cell responses to AZD1222 COVID-19 vaccine. Libraries were prepared by immunoSEQ multiplex PCR; TCRdb keeps only in-frame clonotypes and omits some of them. The sample consists of about 180,000 clones, approximately 86% of them appearing once. The sample was peripheral blood, taken 28 days after the second AZD1222 dose. The receptors were sampled from an adult who received the AZD1222 COVID-19 vaccine.

The gene calls are TRBV28 and TRBJ2-7, with D possibly matching TRBD1 (5 bases). The CDR3 totals 14 residues. CDR1 MDHEN and CDR2 SYDVKM come from the germline V gene. V lost 6 bases and J lost 3, with 15 bases in between. The CDR3 region is CASSIYTGIYEQYF. CDR3 in DNA: TGTGCCAGCAGCATATATACAGGTATCTACGAGCAGTACTTC.

V is TRBV7-2 and J is TRBJ2-3; 8 bases match TRBD1. The length of the CDR3 is 17 residues. The junction had 9 bases not matched to a gene; V was cut back by 4 bases and J by 0 bases. CDR1 and CDR2 from the germline V gene are SGHTA and FQGNSA. The CDR3 here is CASSYSPGQGSTDTQYF. The CDR3 DNA is TGTGCCAGCAGCTACAGCCCCGGACAGGGCAGCACAGATACGCAGTATTTT.

V and J are TRBV27 and TRBJ2-7, with TRBD2 identical over 10 bases. The germline V gene has CDR1 MNHEY and CDR2 SMNVEV (reference sequence). This CDR3 is 15 amino acids long. The V and J ends lost 1 base and 2 bases, in that order; junction bases with no gene match: 2. CDR3 residues: CASSLLAGGPYEQYF. The CDR3 DNA is TGTGCCAGCAGTTTATTAGCGGGGGGTCCCTACGAGCAGTACTTC.

The chain has TRBV2 and TRBJ1-1; no definite D call. Germline CDR1 and CDR2: SNHLY and FYNNEI. Trimming shortened V by 0 bases and J by 5 bases, and 10 bases separated the two germline ends. The CDR3 runs to 14 residues. The CDR3 spells CASSEALGETEAFF. In DNA, the CDR3 is TGTGCCAGCAGTGAAGCGTTGGGCGAGACTGAAGCTTTCTTT.

J is TRBJ1-2 and V is TRBV7-2; maybe TRBD1 (5 bases). The CDR3 is 14 residues long. V was clipped by 1 base and J by 7 bases, with 13 bases between them. Looked up from germline, CDR1 is SGHTA and CDR2 is FQGNSA. The CDR3 DNA reads TGTGCCAGCAGCTTAGTTTTCAGGGACGGTGGCTACACCTTC. Its translation is CASSLVFRDGGYTF.

The V and J genes are TRBV5-1 and TRBJ1-6; unclear D gene. Germline V gene sequence: CDR1 SGHRS, CDR2 YFSETQ. V lost 0 bases to trimming and J lost 6 bases, with 10 bases between them. The CDR3 runs 15 residues. CDR3 amino acids: CASSLERAANSPLHF. CDR3 coding DNA: TGCGCCAGCAGCTTGGAGAGGGCAGCTAATTCACCCCTCCACTTT. The full variable domain, with the rest looked up from reference TRBV5-1 and TRBJ1-6, is KAGVTQTPRYLIKTRGQQVTLSCSPISGHRSVSWYQQTPGQGLQFLFEYFSETQRNKGNFPGRFSGRQFSNSRSEMNVSTLELGDSALYLCASSLERAANSPLHFGNGTRLTVT.

This sequence joins TRBV19 and TRBJ1-5; maybe TRBD1 (6 bases). Germline CDR1 reads LNHDA; CDR2 reads SQIVND (reference sequence). V was shortened by 7 bases and J by 2 bases, with 9 bases between the two germline ends. This CDR3 has 13 residues. For the CDR3, the DNA is TGTGCCAGTACCCCAGGGGGCAATCAGCCCCAGCATTTT. Translation: CASTPGGNQPQHF.

The gene calls are TRBV4-3 and TRBJ2-7, with TRBD1 identical over 8 bases. The CDR3 is made up of 13 amino acids. The junction had 2 bases not matched to a gene; V was cut back by 3 bases and J by 4 bases. CDR1 LGHNA and CDR2 YSLEER come from the germline V gene. The CDR3 here is CASSQRTGYEQYF. CDR3 coding DNA: TGCGCCAGCAGCCAGAGGACAGGGTACGAGCAGTACTTC.

V usage is TRBV3-1 (or the pseudogene TRBV3-2) and J usage is TRBJ1-6, with D possibly matching TRBD1 (5 bases). The CDR3 has 17 amino acids. The V and J ends lost 0 bases and 3 bases respectively, with 12 bases between them. The germline gives CDR1 LGHDT, CDR2 YNNKEL (reference sequence). CDR3 sequence (DNA): TGTGCCAGCAGCCAAGATCTGGGGGGTCTCTATAATTCACCCCTCCACTTT. Amino acid sequence: CASSQDLGGLYNSPLHF.

This rearrangement joins TRBV5-4 to TRBJ2-1; 7 bases match TRBD2. From germline, CDR1 is SGHNT and CDR2 YYREEE (reference sequence). CDR3 length: 15 amino acids. J was trimmed by 1 base and V by 4 bases; bases with no gene match: 5. CDR3 amino acids: CASSPTSRSYNEQFF. CDR3 sequence (DNA): TGTGCCAGCAGCCCGACTAGCCGTTCCTACAATGAGCAGTTCTTC.

The chain couples TRBV11-3 to TRBJ2-1; TRBD1 might be the D (6 bases). The CDR3 covers 13 residues. Germline V gene sequence: CDR1 SGHNT, CDR2 YENEEA. V lost 5 bases, J lost 8 bases, and 13 bases lay in between. CDR3 nucleotide sequence: TGTGCCAGCAGCCATTTACAGGGACATGAGCAGTTCTTC. The encoded protein is CASSHLQGHEQFF.

The gene calls are TRBV19 and TRBJ2-7; D remains unclear. The CDR3 sequence is 15 residues long. The ends were cut back, 6 bases at V and 1 base at J, with 16 bases in the middle. Germline V gene sequence: CDR1 LNHDA, CDR2 SQIVND (reference sequence). This CDR3 reads CASRNLLGNSYEQYF. In nucleotides, the CDR3 is TGTGCCAGTAGGAACCTTTTGGGGAATTCCTACGAGCAGTACTTC.

The rearrangement joins TRBV6-2 or TRBV6-3 to TRBJ1-2; TRBD1 might be the D (5 bases). Germline V lookup: CDR1 MNHEY, CDR2 SVGEGT. Trimming took 5 bases from V and 7 from J, leaving 17 bases between them. The CDR3 spans 14 residues. The DNA for the CDR3 is TGTGCCAGCAGTCGCCCGGGAGACAGCATTGGCTACACCTTC. Its translation is CASSRPGDSIGYTF.

The chain is built from TRBV25-1 and TRBJ1-4; the D is unclear. This CDR3 comprises 15 residues. Germline lookup yields CDR1 MGHDK and CDR2 SYGVNS. The V and J ends lost 1 base and 5 bases respectively, with 11 bases between them. The CDR3 is CASSEWNRGNEKLFF. The CDR3 coding sequence is TGTGCCAGCAGTGAATGGAACCGAGGGAATGAAAAACTGTTTTTT.

V is TRBV7-9 and J is TRBJ2-7; D might be TRBD2 (6 bases). V lost 1 base and J lost 0, with 10 bases in between. Germline V gene data show CDR1 as SEHNR and CDR2 as FQNEAQ (reference sequence). The CDR3 is made up of 15 amino acids. The CDR3 DNA follows: TGTGCCAGCAGCTTAGTTGGAGGGAGCTCCTACGAGCAGTACTTC. Its translation: CASSLVGGSSYEQYF.

This clone has more than one count but fewer than ten. V gene TRBV18 combines with J gene TRBJ2-1; 8 nucleotides align to TRBD2. V dropped 6 bases and J dropped 13; count of bases not matched to a gene: 14. CDR3 length equals 14 residues. Germline values: CDR1 KGHSH, CDR2 LQKENI. The CDR3 sequence: CASSSSKIAGIQFF. The DNA for the CDR3 is TGTGCCAGCTCCTCATCTAAGATAGCGGGGATTCAGTTCTTC.

The rearrangement links TRBV5-1 to TRBJ1-4, with TRBD1 matching 7 bases. CDR1 and CDR2 from the germline V gene are SGHRS and YFSETQ. CDR3 size: 16 residues. The trim removed 3 bases at V and 5 bases at J, leaving 10 bases unmatched. CDR3 in amino acids: CASSYGLGTENEKLFF. As DNA, the CDR3 is TGCGCCAGCAGCTACGGTTTGGGGACAGAAAATGAAAAACTGTTTTTT.

The V gene is TRBV2, the J gene TRBJ1-4, with TRBD1 matching 7 bases. The CDR3 runs 14 residues. After removal of 4 bases from V and 6 bases from J, the junction contained 5 bases not matched to a gene. Per germline, CDR1 SNHLY and CDR2 FYNNEI. CDR3 sequence: CASSGQGGYEKLFF. The DNA for the CDR3 is TGTGCCAGCAGTGGACAGGGAGGTTATGAAAAACTGTTTTTT.

V is TRBV19 and J is TRBJ2-5; TRBD1 matches 9 bases. The CDR3 is made up of 13 amino acids. The germline CDR1 and CDR2 sequences are LNHDA and SQIVND (reference sequence). The ends lost 8 bases at V and 1 base at J; junction bases unmatched: 2. CDR3 coding DNA: TGTGCCAGTCGACAGGGGGGCCAAGAGACCCAGTACTTC. Translation gives CASRQGGQETQYF.

The rearrangement uses TRBV15 and TRBJ2-7, with 8 nucleotides matching TRBD1. Germline V lookup: CDR1 LNHNV, CDR2 YYDKDF (reference sequence). The CDR3 is made up of 16 amino acids. The V and J ends lost 0 bases and 6 bases, in that order; junction bases with no gene match: 10. For the CDR3, the DNA is TGTGCCACCAGCAGAGATCAGGGGGCTCGTAGGGGCGAGCAGTACTTC. This codes for CATSRDQGARRGEQYF.

V usage is TRBV10-1 and J usage is TRBJ1-1, with 7 bases aligning to TRBD1. The CDR3 length is 11 residues. Germline CDR1 and CDR2: WNHNN and SYGVQD (reference sequence). J was trimmed by 10 bases and V by 6 bases; bases with no gene match: 5. The CDR3 reads CASRGDSGAFF. The CDR3 bases are TGCGCCAGCAGGGGGGACAGTGGAGCTTTCTTT.

This clone came up once. The V call is TRBV7-3, the J call TRBJ2-1; the match to TRBD2 covers 10 bases. V gave up 3 bases and J gave up 4 bases; unmatched junction bases: 0. CDR3 length: 14 amino acids. Germline V CDR1 and CDR2: SGHTA, FQGTGA. The CDR3 coding sequence is TGTGCCAGCAGCTTGACTAGCGGGTACAATGAGCAGTTCTTC. It codes for CASSLTSGYNEQFF.

V is TRBV5-1 and J is TRBJ2-1; 8 bases map to TRBD2. The germline V gene has CDR1 SGHRS and CDR2 YFSETQ. V gave up 5 bases and J gave up 0 bases; unmatched junction bases: 4. The CDR3 is 15 residues long. For the CDR3, the DNA is TGCGCCAGCAGAACAACTAGCGGCTCCTACAATGAGCAGTTCTTC. Translated, it gives CASRTTSGSYNEQFF.

The CDR3 is CASSLRLAGYNEQFF. CDR3 DNA sequence: TGTGCCAGCAGCCTAAGACTAGCGGGGTACAATGAGCAGTTCTTC. The V and J genes are TRBV7-3 and TRBJ2-1, with 11 bases aligning to TRBD2. V was clipped by 5 bases and J by 4 bases; unmatched bases: 4. Germline V gene sequence: CDR1 SGHTA, CDR2 FQGTGA. CDR3 length: 15 amino acids.

This rearrangement joins TRBV28 to TRBJ2-1; 8 nucleotides match TRBD1. Trimming cost V 2 bases and J 8 bases; bases outside gene matches: 8. The CDR3 contains 15 residues. From germline, CDR1 is MDHEN and CDR2 SYDVKM. CDR3 amino acids: CASSLIGQGSYEQFF. The DNA of the CDR3 is TGTGCCAGCAGTTTAATCGGACAGGGTAGTTATGAGCAGTTCTTC.

This chain connects TRBV30 to TRBJ2-3, with a tentative D call TRBD1 (7 bases). The germline V gene has CDR1 GTSNPN and CDR2 SVGIG (reference sequence). Trimming removed 4 bases from V and 2 bases from J, with 13 bases in between. This CDR3 has 14 residues. The CDR3 DNA reads as TGTGCCTGGACGGAGGGGGCGATCACAGATACGCAGTATTTT. It codes for CAWTEGAITDTQYF.

The rearrangement uses TRBV19 and TRBJ1-1; 7 nucleotides match TRBD1. This CDR3 has 15 residues. In germline, CDR1 is LNHDA, CDR2 SQIVND (reference sequence). Trimming took 5 bases from V and 4 from J; bases not matched to a gene: 10. The CDR3: CASSDTGVQATEAFF. DNA of the CDR3: TGTGCCAGTAGTGACACAGGGGTGCAGGCCACTGAAGCTTTCTTT.